The subject of this entry is one TCR beta chain. Its antigen is not identified. This sample stems from a study of shared clonotypes between healthy human individuals. Turning to the study itself: The donor group consisted of a couple of women and three men, aged 18 to 49. Study-level findings and limits: Naive subsets usually exceeded memory subsets in estimated richness. Clonotype sharing across several donors was observed for 4% to 5.5% of naive CD4 clonotypes.

CDR3 size: 16 residues. Trimming removed 3 bases from V and 0 bases from J, with 12 bases in between. The V gene's germline CDR1 is KGHSH and CDR2 LQKENI. Sorted-subset replicate PCR reactions contained about 200 ng DNA, corresponding to approximately 30,000 T cell genomes. This table comes from immunoSEQ multiplex PCR, and its TCRdb copy is limited to in-frame clones, with some not included. The sample contains about 2.4 million clones, over 85% of which appear only once. The chain has TRBV18 and TRBJ1-3; D gene uncertain. The origin of this receptor is a man younger than 35 in good health. Some clones in this sample may be carry-over from other donors' samples. Source material: naive CD4+ T cells from PBMCs. The subset is: CD45RA+ positively selected. CDR3 sequence (DNA): TGTGCCAGCTCACCGCTAACCCTCGACTCTGGAAACACCATATATTTT. Translated: CASSPLTLDSGNTIYF.